The 4 T cell receptor beta chains below were found in one sample sequenced in a study of CXCR3-negative and CXCR3-positive naive CD8 T cells. Researchers prepared the TRB cDNA libraries using 5' RACE with UMI labels. Reanalyzing the 5' RACE reads, TCRdb keeps one entry per CDR3 protein, without DNA. The sample includes roughly 28,000 distinct CDR3 sequences. What was sequenced was memory CD8+ T cells from blood. All receptors derive from a human donor in good health. Some clones in this sample may be carry-over from other donors' samples.

The chain carries TRBV27 and TRBJ2-1; TCRdb's assignment of TRBD2 cannot be checked, as there is no DNA. CDR1 is MNHEY and CDR2 is SMNVEV in the germline V gene (reference sequence). The CDR3 totals 13 residues. The CDR3 is CASRTGGPLEQFF.

V is TRBV7-6 and J is TRBJ1-1; without DNA, the TCRdb call of TRBD1 cannot be checked. Per germline, CDR1 SGHVS and CDR2 FNYEAQ. The CDR3 consists of 14 residues. CDR3 sequence: CASSGPGGGTEAFF.

V gene TRBV5-6 combines with J gene TRBJ2-5. This CDR3 contains 14 residues. Germline assignment: CDR1 SGHDT and CDR2 YYEEEE. CDR3 amino acids: CASSLVAEKETQYF.

This chain joins TRBV5-1 and TRBJ2-5; TCRdb outputs TRBD1, but without DNA this stays unchecked. This CDR3 spans 16 amino acids. Germline CDR1 and CDR2: SGHRS and YFSETQ. This CDR3 reads CASSSSPGTGGETQYF.